This T cell receptor beta chain was captured in a study of blood T cell repertoires in COVID-19. Turning to the study itself: The United States, Italy and Spain were the sources of the acute and convalescent COVID-19 samples.

V lost 8 bases to trimming and J lost 3 bases, with 13 bases between them. Germline CDR1 and CDR2: SNHLY and FYNNEI. The CDR3 consists of 14 residues. Source study methods: Amplified reference gene primers provided the basis for estimating nucleated cell counts. TCRdb's table, derived via immunoSEQ multiplex PCR, lists solely in-frame clones and lacks some. V and J calls and clone size are those listed in that table; D and trimming were worked out from the DNA. The table includes about 160,000 clones, 80% to 90% detected once. The sequence was obtained from a man in his forties with acute or convalescent COVID-19. The sequencing sample was made of peripheral blood. The rearrangement links TRBV2 to TRBJ1-4; perhaps TRBD1 as D (6 bases). DNA of the CDR3: TGTGCCAGCGCGTCGGGGGGCCCTAATGAAAAACTGTTTTTT. It specifies CASASGGPNEKLFF. Drawing the rest from reference TRBV2 and TRBJ1-4, the complete variable domain is EPEVTQTPSHQVTQMGQEVILRCVPISNHLYFYWYRQILGQKVEFLVSFYNNEISEKSEIFDDQFSVERPDGSNFTLKIRSTKLEDSAMYFCASASGGPNEKLFFGSGTQLSVL.